A selection of T cell receptor beta chains follows, all from one sample in a study of T cell responses to AZD1222 COVID-19 vaccine. Some clones are missing from TCRdb's copy, which holds only in-frame ones; the method was immunoSEQ multiplex PCR. The sample shows about 21,000 clones, almost 85% of them seen only once. The source material was peripheral blood, sampled 28 days after the second AZD1222 dose. Receptors originate from an adult who received the AZD1222 COVID-19 vaccine. CDR3s include the opening cysteine and the closing phenylalanine or tryptophan. D genes are given only for firm matches. For some rows the clone size is stated as once, few or many, or as a class when expanded; others skip it.

V	size	J	D	CDR3	DNA
TRBV3-1/TRBV3-2	.	TRBJ2-5	.	CASSQEVRETQYF	TGTGCCAGCAGCCAAGAAGTCCGAGAGACCCAGTACTTC
TRBV11-2	.	TRBJ2-1	.	CASSPVGYNEQFF	TGTGCCAGCAGCCCGGTCGGGTACAATGAGCAGTTCTTC
TRBV7-2	.	TRBJ1-6	.	CASSLVRGYSPLHF	TGTGCCAGCAGCTTAGTCAGGGGCTATTCACCCCTCCACTTT
TRBV20-1	.	TRBJ2-5	.	CSAVGETQYF	TGCAGTGCCGTGGGGGAGACCCAGTACTTC
TRBV30	few	TRBJ2-7	.	CAWHFGESEQYF	TGTGCCTGGCACTTCGGAGAGTCCGAGCAGTACTTC
TRBV25-1	.	TRBJ1-1	.	CASSKGSPNTEAFF	TGTGCCAGCAGTAAGGGGAGTCCGAACACTGAAGCTTTCTTT
TRBV27	.	TRBJ2-1	TRBD2	CASSFAGGLESNEQFF	TGTGCCAGCAGTTTTGCGGGAGGCCTGGAGAGCAATGAGCAGTTCTTC
TRBV10-1	.	TRBJ2-7	.	CASSRHREIYEQYF	TGCGCCAGCAGCAGGCACAGGGAGATCTACGAGCAGTACTTC
TRBV7-3	.	TRBJ1-1	.	CASSLQGQNTEAFF	TGTGCCAGCAGCTTGCAGGGACAGAACACTGAAGCTTTCTTT
TRBV19	.	TRBJ2-2	.	CASSPVNPGELFF	TGTGCCAGTAGCCCAGTGAACCCCGGGGAGCTGTTTTTT
TRBV2	.	TRBJ2-3	TRBD2	CASSRGLAASSTDTQYF	TGTGCCAGCAGTCGAGGACTAGCGGCCTCTAGCACAGATACGCAGTATTTT
TRBV18	.	TRBJ2-1	TRBD2	CASSGLAGAANEQFF	TGTGCCAGCTCAGGACTAGCGGGAGCGGCGAATGAGCAGTTCTTC
TRBV5-5	.	TRBJ2-4	.	CASSLLPLAKNIQYF	TGTGCCAGCAGCTTGCTCCCACTAGCCAAAAACATTCAGTACTTC
TRBV5-1	.	TRBJ2-1	TRBD2	CASASGRNEQFF	TGCGCCAGCGCCAGCGGGAGGAATGAGCAGTTCTTC
TRBV7-9	.	TRBJ1-1	.	CASSLEVGGTEAFF	TGTGCCAGCAGCTTAGAGGTCGGGGGGACTGAAGCTTTCTTT
TRBV12-3/TRBV12-4	.	TRBJ1-3	TRBD1	CASSGTVGNTIYF	TGTGCCAGCAGTGGGACAGTTGGAAACACCATATATTTT
TRBV25-1	.	TRBJ2-7	TRBD1	CASRGTGLTYEQYF	TGTGCCAGCAGAGGGACAGGGTTAACCTACGAGCAGTACTTC
TRBV28	once	TRBJ1-6	TRBD1	CASRAGTGGRSPLHF	TGTGCCAGCAGGGCCGGGACAGGGGGCCGCTCACCCCTCCACTTT
TRBV4-2	.	TRBJ1-6	TRBD1	CASSQGQGDSPLHF	TGTGCCAGCAGCCAAGGACAGGGTGATTCACCCCTCCACTTT
TRBV18	.	TRBJ1-1	TRBD1	CASSATLQGAARTEAFF	TGTGCCAGCTCAGCCACTTTACAGGGGGCGGCTCGGACTGAAGCTTTCTTT
TRBV28	.	TRBJ2-1	TRBD1	CASSSRTGGAYNEQFF	TGTGCCAGCAGTTCCCGGACAGGGGGGGCGTACAATGAGCAGTTCTTC
TRBV29-1	.	TRBJ2-5	.	CSVGTEETQYF	TGCAGCGTGGGGACCGAAGAGACCCAGTACTTC
TRBV28	.	TRBJ1-1	TRBD1	CASSLLQGATEAFF	TGTGCCAGCAGTTTATTGCAGGGGGCGACTGAAGCTTTCTTT
TRBV7-6	.	TRBJ2-6	.	CASSLVQGSSGANVLTF	TGTGCCAGCAGCTTGGTACAGGGAAGCTCTGGGGCCAACGTCCTGACTTTC
TRBV19	few	TRBJ2-3	TRBD2	CASSIGTSGSTDTQYF	TGTGCCAGTAGTATAGGGACTAGCGGGAGCACAGATACGCAGTATTTT
TRBV3-1/TRBV3-2	once	TRBJ1-1	.	CACGRWGTEAFF	TGTGCCTGCGGGCGATGGGGCACTGAAGCTTTCTTT